The 27 T cell receptor beta chains below all came from one sample that was sequenced in a study of blood T cell repertoires in COVID-19. Repertoires were generated with immunoSEQ multiplex PCR, while TCRdb's copy carries only in-frame clones and drops some. The data show more than 300,000 clones, roughly 90% seen once. Sequencing was performed on PBMCs or T cells enriched from blood (not recorded which). The receptors shown here come from a woman younger than 45 who had been exposed to COVID-19.

In this sample, this clone turned up once. The chain employs TRBV5-1 and TRBJ1-2; a weak D match, TRBD1 (5 bases). V lost 4 bases and J 4 bases, leaving 11 bases between the germline ends. Germline V gene lookup returns CDR1 SGHRS and CDR2 YFSETQ. The CDR3 has 13 amino acids. CDR3 bases: TGCGCCAGCAGCCCGGGGGGAGGCTATGGCTACACCTTC. This encodes CASSPGGGYGYTF.

The chain is built from TRBV4-1 and TRBJ1-1; weak D call: TRBD1 (5 bases). Trimming took off 4 bases at V and 1 base at J, with 13 bases between the two ends. CDR3 length: 15 residues. Germline CDR1 and CDR2: MGHRA and YSYEKL. CDR3 protein: CASSRRTTGNTEAFF. The CDR3 bases are TGCGCCAGCAGCCGGAGGACTACAGGGAACACTGAAGCTTTCTTT.

This clone occurred once. The chain carries TRBV5-1 and TRBJ1-2, with D maybe TRBD1 (6 bases). Germline-derived CDR1 and CDR2 are SGHRS and YFSETQ. The CDR3 loop spans 13 amino acids. Trimming shortened V by 3 bases and J by 6 bases, and 12 bases separated the two germline ends. This chain's CDR3 is CASSSNRAHGYTF. The DNA of the CDR3 is TGCGCCAGCAGCTCAAACAGGGCCCATGGCTACACCTTC.

The chain carries TRBV28 and TRBJ1-2; a possible D gene is TRBD1 (5 bases). The CDR3 length is 15 residues. CDR1 MDHEN and CDR2 SYDVKM come from the germline V gene. The V end was cut by 0 bases, the J end by 5 bases, with 13 bases between. The CDR3 loop reads CASSLWKTVGYGYTF. The DNA of the CDR3 is TGTGCCAGCAGTTTATGGAAGACAGTGGGTTATGGCTACACCTTC.

The chain has TRBV12-3 or TRBV12-4 and TRBJ1-2; 7 bases align to TRBD1. The V segment lost 6 bases and the J segment 8 bases; nucleotides outside the gene matches: 6. The CDR3 has 12 amino acids. The CDR3 sequence: CASSRGITGYTF. The CDR3 nucleotides are TGTGCCAGCAGCAGGGGGATAACGGGCTACACCTTC.

This chain links TRBV23-1 with TRBJ1-5; 11 nucleotides agree with TRBD1. TRBV23-1 is assigned to the ORF class and has an uncertain function. The V gene end was trimmed by 3 bases and the J gene end by 1 base; junction bases not matched to a gene: 14. This CDR3 has 20 amino acids. The CDR3 region is CASSHSPGQGASSSNQPQHF. The CDR3 DNA sequence: TGCGCCAGCAGTCATAGCCCCGGACAGGGGGCATCTTCGAGCAATCAGCCCCAGCATTTT.

V usage is TRBV5-1 and J usage is TRBJ2-7; D perhaps matches TRBD2 (6 bases). Trimming took off 8 bases at V and 9 bases at J, with 21 bases between the two ends. Germline CDR1 reads SGHRS; CDR2 reads YFSETQ. The CDR3 extends over 13 amino acids. CDR3 nucleotides: TGCGCCAGTTCGGGACTCTCCCCCCCCCTGCAGTACTTC. This sequence encodes CASSGLSPPLQYF.

J is TRBJ2-3 and V is TRBV4-2; 10 bases line up with TRBD2. Germline CDR1 reads LGHNA; CDR2 reads YNFKEQ. V lost 4 bases, J lost 6 bases, and 7 bases stayed unmatched. The CDR3 contains 15 residues. CDR3 in amino acids: CASSRGGLAQDTQYF. In DNA form, the CDR3 reads TGTGCCAGCAGCCGTGGGGGACTAGCGCAGGATACGCAGTATTTT.

The genes are TRBV11-3 and TRBJ1-1; D possibly corresponds to TRBD1 (6 bases). Germline CDR1 is SGHNT and CDR2 is YENEEA. CDR3 size: 13 residues. The ends were cut back, 1 base at V and 9 bases at J, with 12 bases in the middle. The CDR3 DNA reads TGTGCCAGCAGCTTAGGGACAGACCGGCAAGCTTTCTTT. Residues: CASSLGTDRQAFF.

This chain connects TRBV7-2 to TRBJ2-1; TRBD2 matches 13 bases. The CDR3 is made up of 17 amino acids. The germline CDR1 and CDR2 sequences are SGHTA and FQGNSA. The V gene end was trimmed by 5 bases and the J gene end by 4 bases; junction bases not matched to a gene: 8. The CDR3 bases are TGTGCCAGCAGCCTGACTAGCGGGGGGCCGGGTTACAATGAGCAGTTCTTC. It encodes CASSLTSGGPGYNEQFF.

The genes are TRBV2 and TRBJ1-2, with a weak D call TRBD1 (5 bases). From germline, CDR1 is SNHLY and CDR2 FYNNEI. The V and J ends lost 7 bases and 1 base respectively, with 10 bases between them. This CDR3 is 13 amino acids long. CDR3 sequence (DNA): TGTGCCAGCAATGACGACAGTAACTATGGCTACACCTTC. Encoded protein: CASNDDSNYGYTF.

The chain recombines TRBV6-5 with TRBJ2-7; D is possibly TRBD1 (6 bases). Trimming removed 6 bases at V and 1 base at J, with 16 bases between. The germline gives CDR1 MNHEY, CDR2 SVGAGI. This CDR3 is 15 amino acids long. This chain's CDR3 is CASRLYPDRSYEQYF. The DNA for the CDR3 is TGTGCCAGCAGACTATACCCGGACAGATCCTACGAGCAGTACTTC.

The rearrangement uses TRBV3-1 (or the pseudogene TRBV3-2) and TRBJ2-5, with 8 bases matching TRBD1. V shed 0 bases and J 4 bases; nucleotides not matched to a gene: 16. The CDR3 is made up of 19 amino acids. Per the germline V gene, CDR1 is LGHDT and CDR2 is YNNKEL (reference sequence). CDR3 region: CASSQDRAPRQGYGETQYF. The CDR3 nucleotides read TGTGCCAGCAGCCAAGATCGCGCCCCGCGACAGGGGTACGGAGAGACCCAGTACTTC.

The chain uses TRBV13 and TRBJ2-5; D is perhaps TRBD2 (7 bases). The CDR3 extends over 14 amino acids. V was cut by 4 bases and J by 4 bases, with 13 bases left in between. The germline V gene has CDR1 PRHDT and CDR2 FYEKMQ (reference sequence). The CDR3 sequence is CASSSRGGGETQYF. DNA for the CDR3: TGTGCCAGCAGCTCAAGGGGGGGAGGAGAGACCCAGTACTTC.

The rearrangement links TRBV11-2 to TRBJ2-3, with TRBD2 matching over 12 bases. Germline CDR1 reads SGHAT; CDR2 reads FQNNGV. Unmatched junction bases numbered 11, after V lost 7 bases and J lost 0 bases. This CDR3 is built from 18 residues. This CDR3 is CASILGLAGYSSTDTQYF. CDR3 DNA: TGTGCCAGCATCCTAGGACTAGCGGGGTATTCTAGCACAGATACGCAGTATTTT.

The rearrangement joins TRBV6-9 to TRBJ2-5, with TRBD2 as a possible D gene (6 bases). V gave up 0 bases and J gave up 7 bases, with 15 bases separating them. The CDR3 runs to 15 residues. The germline CDR1 and CDR2 sequences are MNHGY and SVAAGI. CDR3 coding DNA: TGTGCCAGCAGTTATTCGAGACCTCACGGGGGGACCCAGTACTTC. Its translation is CASSYSRPHGGTQYF.

This rearrangement joins TRBV6-5 to TRBJ1-6; weak D call: TRBD1 (6 bases). Germline V gene lookup returns CDR1 MNHEY and CDR2 SVGAGI. Trimming stripped 6 bases from V and 6 bases from J, with 12 bases between. The CDR3 extends over 14 amino acids. The CDR3 region is CASRFRDTNSPLHF. Written as DNA, the CDR3 is TGTGCCAGCAGATTCCGGGACACTAATTCACCCCTCCACTTT.

This clone was picked up one time. The rearrangement joins TRBV5-1 to TRBJ1-6, with D unresolved. Germline V gene sequence: CDR1 SGHRS, CDR2 YFSETQ. This CDR3 contains 17 residues. Trimming stripped 2 bases from V and 0 bases from J, with 12 bases between. The CDR3 protein is CASSFVTGSSYNSPLHF. In DNA form, the CDR3 reads TGCGCCAGCAGCTTTGTGACCGGGAGCTCCTATAATTCACCCCTCCACTTT.

This chain joins TRBV5-1 and TRBJ2-1; TRBD2 matches 16 bases. Germline V gene data show CDR1 as SGHRS and CDR2 as YFSETQ. The J segment lost 8 bases and the V segment lost 4 bases, leaving 9 bases of the junction unmatched. CDR3 length: 17 amino acids. The CDR3 spells CASSPGLAGGIIDEQFF. In nucleotides, the CDR3 is TGCGCCAGCAGCCCGGGACTAGCGGGGGGGATCATCGATGAGCAGTTCTTC.

This clone was picked up one time. The chain couples TRBV24-1 to TRBJ2-2; weak D call: TRBD1 (7 bases). The V end lost 9 bases, the J end lost 0 bases, and 16 bases lay between the germline ends. The germline V gene encodes CDR1 KGHDR and CDR2 SFDVKD. The CDR3 length is 16 residues. CDR3 DNA sequence: TGTGCCACCCGGGCGGGGACAGAATCGAACACCGGGGAGCTGTTTTTT. It specifies CATRAGTESNTGELFF.

The rearrangement joins TRBV7-9 to TRBJ1-1, with a tentative D call TRBD1 (5 bases). This CDR3 is 15 amino acids long. Per germline, CDR1 SEHNR and CDR2 FQNEAQ (reference sequence). V dropped 7 bases and J dropped 7 bases, with 22 bases sitting between them. Written as DNA, the CDR3 is TGTGCCAGCACCATTATGGCCGGCAGGGAAGGTGAAGCTTTCTTT. Protein sequence: CASTIMAGREGEAFF.

This chain joins TRBV21-1 and TRBJ2-7; the table's D call of TRBD1 was not tested on the DNA. TRBV21-1 constitutes a pseudogene. This CDR3 is built from 13 residues. The CDR3: CASEDRQAYEQYF. The CDR3 region has the DNA TGTGCCAGCGAGGACAGGCAAGCCTACGAGCAGTACTTC.

The chain recombines TRBV4-1 with TRBJ1-4; 8 nucleotides agree with TRBD1. The J segment lost 2 bases and the V segment lost 4 bases, leaving 0 bases of the junction unmatched. Germline V gene lookup returns CDR1 MGHRA and CDR2 YSYEKL. The CDR3 loop spans 14 amino acids. CDR3 amino acids: CASSRTGTNEKLFF. As DNA, the CDR3 is TGCGCCAGCAGCCGGACAGGGACTAATGAAAAACTGTTTTTT.

This sequence joins TRBV25-1 and TRBJ1-2; D ambiguous. Germline assignment: CDR1 MGHDK and CDR2 SYGVNS. This CDR3 contains 13 residues. Trimming pared 3 bases from V and 0 bases from J, leaving 5 bases between. CDR3 amino acids: CASSDRANYGYTF. CDR3 bases: TGTGCCAGCAGTGACCGCGCTAACTATGGCTACACCTTC.

This chain links TRBV9 with TRBJ1-1, with D perhaps TRBD1 (5 bases). Germline V lookup: CDR1 SGDLS, CDR2 YYNGEE. V was clipped by 0 bases and J by 4 bases, with 10 bases between them. The CDR3 runs to 14 residues. The CDR3 bases are TGTGCCAGCAGCGTAGGGGAGGGGAGCACTGAAGCTTTCTTT. The encoded protein is CASSVGEGSTEAFF.

CDR3 DNA: TGTGCCAGCAGCCTTCGGGGGGGCAGGTCAGATACGCAGTATTTT. Translated: CASSLRGGRSDTQYF. The chain joins TRBV5-4 to TRBJ2-3; 8 bases are shared with TRBD2. With 4 bases clipped from V and 4 bases from J, the junction kept 8 bases outside the gene matches. From germline, CDR1 is SGHNT and CDR2 YYREEE (reference sequence). The CDR3 is made up of 15 amino acids.

The V call is TRBV6-4, the J call TRBJ1-2; the D is unclear. CDR1 MRHNA and CDR2 SNTAGT come from the germline V gene. The length of the CDR3 is 14 residues. Trimming stripped 0 bases from V and 8 bases from J, with 13 bases between. CDR3 amino acids: CASSDSKGTRGYTF. The CDR3 coding sequence is TGTGCCAGCAGTGACTCGAAAGGCACGCGGGGCTACACCTTC.